Below, one T cell receptor (beta chain) is given with its context. The entry originates in a study of blood T cell repertoires in COVID-19. This CDR3 spans 17 amino acids. Losses at the gene ends were 5 bases for V and 4 bases for J; bases not matched to a gene: 14. CDR1 and CDR2 from the germline V gene are SGHTA and FQGTGA. In the authors' workflow: From reference gene primer amplification, estimates of nucleated cell counts were derived. Libraries were prepared by immunoSEQ multiplex PCR; TCRdb keeps only in-frame clonotypes and omits some of them. V and J calls and clone size are those listed in that table; D and trimming were worked out from the DNA. The sample contains approximately 170,000 clones, around four fifths of which appear only once.

The sequencing sample was made of PBMCs or T cells enriched from blood (not recorded which). This TCR was sampled from a woman in her 50s in a cohort exposed to, infected with or recovered from COVID-19 (not recorded which). The V and J genes are TRBV7-3 and TRBJ2-3; the match to TRBD2 covers 8 bases. This CDR3 reads CASSVSSGGLPADTQYF. The CDR3 region has the DNA TGTGCCAGCAGCGTATCGAGCGGGGGCCTCCCGGCAGATACGCAGTATTTT.